The 5 T cell receptor beta chains reported below all come from one sample, sequenced in a study of T cell responses to AZD1222 COVID-19 vaccine. Profiling relied on immunoSEQ multiplex PCR, and the TCRdb table lists in-frame clones only, not all of them. The data contain around 100,000 clones, 85% to 95% of them singletons. The material was peripheral blood, obtained on day 0 of AZD1222 vaccination. The origin of the receptors is an adult in good health.

The V call is TRBV10-2, the J call TRBJ2-7, with TRBD2 matching 7 bases. The CDR3 has 14 residues. The V gene's germline CDR1 is WSHSY and CDR2 SAAADI. The V gene end was trimmed by 5 bases and the J gene end by 3 bases; junction bases not matched to a gene: 7. CDR3 DNA: TGCGCCAGCAGTACGGGGGGTGGACACTACGAGCAGTACTTC. Translating gives CASSTGGGHYEQYF.

The V and J genes are TRBV2 and TRBJ1-6; 7 bases agree with TRBD1. CDR1 and CDR2 (germline): SNHLY, FYNNEI. The CDR3 runs to 15 residues. Trimming removed 11 bases from V and 7 bases from J; junction bases left unmatched: 14. The CDR3 loop is CAGAIGRGKNSPLHF. The CDR3 DNA follows: TGTGCCGGGGCCATCGGCAGGGGGAAAAATTCACCCCTCCACTTT.

The count of this clone is one. V and J are TRBV4-1 and TRBJ1-6; D remains unclear. The V and J ends lost 0 bases and 9 bases respectively, with 12 bases between them. The CDR3 runs to 15 residues. CDR1 and CDR2 from the germline V gene are MGHRA and YSYEKL. In DNA, the CDR3 is TGCGCCAGCAGCCAAGATTTCGCCGGCGGTTCACCCCTCCACTTT. Protein: CASSQDFAGGSPLHF.

This rearrangement joins TRBV2 to TRBJ1-5; possible D gene TRBD1, 5 bases. This CDR3 has 14 amino acids. Germline CDR1 is SNHLY and CDR2 is FYNNEI. The V gene lost 7 bases and the J gene lost 0 bases, with 10 bases spanning the gap. CDR3 loop: CASTGNPSNQPQHF. The CDR3 bases are TGTGCCAGCACAGGGAATCCTAGCAATCAGCCCCAGCATTTT.

CDR3 amino acids: CASSFLLGIEGGYTF. Written as DNA, the CDR3 is TGTGCCAGCAGCTTTCTACTGGGGATAGAAGGGGGCTACACCTTC. The rearrangement joins TRBV7-9 to TRBJ1-2; the D is unclear. The CDR3 extends over 15 amino acids. Trimming stripped 3 bases from V and 8 bases from J, with 19 bases between. Germline V lookup: CDR1 SEHNR, CDR2 FQNEAQ (reference sequence).